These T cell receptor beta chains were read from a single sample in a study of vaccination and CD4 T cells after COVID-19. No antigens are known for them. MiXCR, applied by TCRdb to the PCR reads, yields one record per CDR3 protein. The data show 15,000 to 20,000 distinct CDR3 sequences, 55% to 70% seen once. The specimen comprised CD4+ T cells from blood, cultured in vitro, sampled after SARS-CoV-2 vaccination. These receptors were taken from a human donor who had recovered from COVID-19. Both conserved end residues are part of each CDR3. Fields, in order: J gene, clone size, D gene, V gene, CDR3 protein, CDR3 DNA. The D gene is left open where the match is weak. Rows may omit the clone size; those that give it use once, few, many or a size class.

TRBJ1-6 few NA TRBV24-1 CATRVPFLYNSPLHF TGTGCCACCAGGGTTCCTTTCCTCTATAATTCACCCCTCCACTTT
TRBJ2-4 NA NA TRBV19 CASSIGPGRSIQYF TGTGCCAGTAGTATAGGTCCTGGGAGAAGCATTCAGTACTTC
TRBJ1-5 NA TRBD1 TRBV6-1 CASTLGTGGAFNQPQHF TGTGCCAGCACCTTAGGGACAGGGGGGGCCTTCAATCAGCCCCAGCATTTT
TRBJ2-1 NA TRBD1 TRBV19 CASSDRDRGDNEQFF TGTGCCAGTAGTGACCGGGACAGGGGCGACAATGAGCAGTTCTTC
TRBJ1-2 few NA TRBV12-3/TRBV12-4 CASRRGSTRDYGYTF TGTGCCAGCAGGCGGGGGAGTACGAGGGACTATGGCTACACCTTC
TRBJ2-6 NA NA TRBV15 CATSRGRGSGANVLTF TGTGCCACCAGCAGAGGACGGGGTTCTGGGGCCAACGTCCTGACTTTC
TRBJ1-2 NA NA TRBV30 CAWSVTGPRGYTF TGTGCCTGGAGTGTGACAGGCCCGCGGGGCTACACCTTC
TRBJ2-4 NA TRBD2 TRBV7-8 CASSHGAGVLKNIQYF TGTGCCAGCAGCCATGGCGCGGGAGTATTAAAAAACATTCAGTACTTC
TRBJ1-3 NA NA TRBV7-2 CASSPGRPSGNTIYF TGTGCCAGCAGCCCCGGTAGGCCCTCTGGAAACACCATATATTTT
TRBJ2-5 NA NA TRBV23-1 CASSHRRPHGETQYF TGCGCCAGCAGTCACAGGCGGCCCCACGGGGAGACCCAGTACTTC
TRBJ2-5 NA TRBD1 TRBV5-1 CASSLAGDRGGQETQYF TGCGCCAGCAGCTTGGCGGGGGACAGGGGAGGCCAAGAGACCCAGTACTTC
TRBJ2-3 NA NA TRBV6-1 CASTRQNTDTQYF TGTGCCAGCACCCGACAGAACACAGATACGCAGTATTTT
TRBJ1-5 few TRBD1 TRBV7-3 CASASVKHRDRECQPQHF TGTGCCAGCGCTAGCGTTAAACACCGGGACAGGGAGTGTCAGCCCCAGCATTTT
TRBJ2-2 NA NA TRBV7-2 CASSLRQANTGELFF TGTGCCAGCAGCTTAAGACAGGCGAACACCGGGGAGCTGTTTTTT
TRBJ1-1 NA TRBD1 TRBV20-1 CSARDLRGVTEAFF TGCAGTGCTAGAGATCTCAGGGGGGTCACTGAAGCTTTCTTT
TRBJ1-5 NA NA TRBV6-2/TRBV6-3 CASREGAQPQHF TGTGCCAGCAGGGAAGGGGCTCAGCCCCAGCATTTT
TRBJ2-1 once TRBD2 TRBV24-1 CATAGGTSGPSSYNEQFF TGTGCCACCGCCGGGGGGACTAGCGGTCCGAGCTCCTACAATGAGCAGTTCTTC
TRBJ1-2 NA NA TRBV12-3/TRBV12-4 CASSLFRGWANYGYTF TGTGCCAGCAGTTTATTTCGGGGGTGGGCAAACTATGGCTACACCTTC
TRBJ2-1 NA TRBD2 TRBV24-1 CATRGGGNEQFF TGTGCCACCAGAGGCGGGGGCAATGAGCAGTTCTTC
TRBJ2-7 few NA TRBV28 CASSLGIVPYEQYF TGTGCCAGCAGTTTGGGGATAGTACCCTACGAGCAGTACTTC
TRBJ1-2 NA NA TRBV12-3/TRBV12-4 CASSLGPLRAHGYTF TGTGCCAGCAGTTTAGGGCCCTTACGAGCCCATGGCTACACCTTC
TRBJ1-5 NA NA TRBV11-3 CASSESEAGPQHF TGTGCCAGCAGCGAAAGTGAGGCTGGGCCCCAGCATTTT
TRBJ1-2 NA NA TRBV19 CASSTVPPGGYGYTF TGTGCCAGTAGTACGGTTCCCCCGGGGGGCTATGGCTACACCTTC
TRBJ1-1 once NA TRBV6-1 CASSERRGGGSEAFF TGTGCCAGCAGTGAACGAAGGGGGGGCGGTTCAGAAGCTTTCTTT
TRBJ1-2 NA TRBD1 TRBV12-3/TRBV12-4 CASSKGQPTSSYGYTF TGTGCCAGCAGCAAGGGACAGCCTACCTCCTCCTATGGCTACACCTTC
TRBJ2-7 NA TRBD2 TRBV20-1 CSGLSGRGTYEQYF TGCAGTGGATTAAGCGGGAGGGGGACCTACGAGCAGTACTTC
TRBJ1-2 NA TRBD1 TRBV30 CAWSVGQGMRGYTF TGTGCCTGGAGTGTCGGACAGGGTATGCGTGGCTACACCTTC
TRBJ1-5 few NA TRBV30 CAWSRGGGQPQHF TGTGCCTGGAGTCGCGGAGGGGGTCAGCCCCAGCATTTT
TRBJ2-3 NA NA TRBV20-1 CSARADTQYF TGCAGTGCTAGGGCCGATACGCAGTATTTT
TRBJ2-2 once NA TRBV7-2 CASSLNPAGPTGELFF TGTGCCAGCAGCCTAAATCCCGCAGGGCCCACCGGGGAGCTGTTTTTT
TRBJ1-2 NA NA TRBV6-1 CASRFSAGDYGYTF TGTGCCAGCCGATTTTCAGCGGGGGACTATGGCTACACCTTC
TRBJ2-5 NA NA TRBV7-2 CASSYQLGQETQYF TGTGCCAGCAGTTACCAACTCGGGCAAGAGACCCAGTACTTC
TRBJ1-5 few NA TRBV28 CASSLRQDQPQHF TGTGCCAGCAGTTTACGTCAGGACCAGCCCCAGCATTTT
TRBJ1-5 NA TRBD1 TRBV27 CASSWDRAKPQHF TGTGCCAGCAGTTGGGACAGGGCGAAGCCCCAGCATTTT
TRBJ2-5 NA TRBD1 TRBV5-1 CASSSTGSETQYF TGCGCCAGCAGCTCGACAGGGTCAGAGACCCAGTACTTC
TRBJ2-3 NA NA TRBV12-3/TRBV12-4 CASSLTALGTDTQYF TGTGCCAGCAGTTTAACCGCACTGGGCACAGATACGCAGTATTTT
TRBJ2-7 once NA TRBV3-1 CASSQNSQRVYEQYF TGTGCCAGCAGCCAAAACTCCCAGCGAGTCTACGAGCAGTACTTC
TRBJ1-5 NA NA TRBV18 CASSPRVNQPQHF TGTGCCAGCTCACCAAGGGTGAATCAGCCCCAGCATTTT
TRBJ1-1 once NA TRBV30 CAWTRPTEAFF TGTGCCTGGACCCGACCCACTGAAGCTTTCTTT
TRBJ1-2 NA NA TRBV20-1 CSARNRANYGYTF TGCAGTGCTAGAAACAGAGCTAACTATGGCTACACCTTC
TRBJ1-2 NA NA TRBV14 CASSQDYSYGYTF TGTGCCAGCAGCCAAGACTACTCGTATGGCTACACCTTC
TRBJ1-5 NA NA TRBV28 CASTAPLGGRRMGQPQHF TGTGCCAGCACCGCACCTCTCGGGGGGCGCCGGATGGGGCAGCCCCAGCATTTT
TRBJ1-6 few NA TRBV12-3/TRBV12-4 CASSPGRDSPLHF TGTGCCAGCAGCCCCGGGCGTGATTCACCCCTCCACTTT
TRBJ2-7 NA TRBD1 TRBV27 CASGTGIYEQYF TGTGCCAGCGGGACAGGGATTTACGAGCAGTACTTC
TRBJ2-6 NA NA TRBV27 CASSLWGIGGSGANVLTF TGTGCCAGCAGTTTATGGGGGATTGGAGGCTCTGGGGCCAACGTCCTGACTTTC
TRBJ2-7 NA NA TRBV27 CASSLMPTSPNEQYF TGTGCCAGCAGTTTAATGCCGACTAGTCCCAACGAGCAGTACTTC
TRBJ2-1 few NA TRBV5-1 CASSFRQGNDNEQFF TGCGCCAGCAGCTTTAGGCAGGGGAACGACAATGAGCAGTTCTTC
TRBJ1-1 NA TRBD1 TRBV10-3 CASSSGQGSTEAFF TGTGCCAGCAGTTCCGGACAGGGTAGCACTGAAGCTTTCTTT
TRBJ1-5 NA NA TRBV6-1 CASSKQGSVQPQHF TGTGCCAGCAGCAAACAGGGTAGCGTTCAGCCCCAGCATTTT
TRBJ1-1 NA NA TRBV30 CAWNMRAAGGNTEAFF TGTGCCTGGAATATGCGGGCGGCGGGGGGGAACACTGAAGCTTTCTTT
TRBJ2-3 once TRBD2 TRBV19 CASSKTSGSSTDTQYF TGTGCCAGTAGTAAAACTAGCGGCAGTAGCACAGATACGCAGTATTTT
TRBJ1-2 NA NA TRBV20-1 CSAPPGDLAGYTF TGCAGTGCTCCTCCCGGGGACCTAGCTGGCTACACCTTC
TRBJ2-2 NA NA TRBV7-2 CASSLILPGELFF TGTGCCAGCAGCTTAATCCTCCCCGGGGAGCTGTTTTTT
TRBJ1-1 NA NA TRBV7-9 CASSFSGSANTEAFF TGTGCCAGCAGCTTCTCTGGCAGCGCGAACACTGAAGCTTTCTTT
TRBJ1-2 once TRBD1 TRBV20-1 CSASGTGNSGGYTF TGCAGTGCTAGCGGGACAGGGAACTCTGGTGGCTACACCTTC
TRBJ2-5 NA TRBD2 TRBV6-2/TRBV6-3 CASSPSGRGQETQYF TGTGCCAGCAGTCCTAGCGGGAGAGGTCAAGAGACCCAGTACTTC
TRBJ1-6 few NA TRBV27 CASSISGTTNSPLHF TGTGCCAGCAGTATATCCGGGACTACTAATTCACCCCTCCACTTT